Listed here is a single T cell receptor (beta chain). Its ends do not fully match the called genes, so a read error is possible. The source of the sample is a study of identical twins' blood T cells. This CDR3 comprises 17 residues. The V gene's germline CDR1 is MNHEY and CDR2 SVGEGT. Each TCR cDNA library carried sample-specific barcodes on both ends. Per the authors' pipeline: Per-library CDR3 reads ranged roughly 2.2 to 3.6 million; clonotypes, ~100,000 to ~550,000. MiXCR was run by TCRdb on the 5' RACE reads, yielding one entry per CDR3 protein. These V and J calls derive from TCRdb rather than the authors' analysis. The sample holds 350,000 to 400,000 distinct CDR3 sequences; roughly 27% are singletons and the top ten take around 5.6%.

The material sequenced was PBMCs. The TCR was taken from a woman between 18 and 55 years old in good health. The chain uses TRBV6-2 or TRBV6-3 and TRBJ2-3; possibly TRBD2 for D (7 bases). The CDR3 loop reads CAGSFHLRGGVTDTQYF. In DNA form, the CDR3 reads TGTGCCGGCAGTTTCCACCTGAGGGGGGGAGTCACAGATACGCAGTATTTT.